Following are 30 T cell receptor beta chains from one sample sequenced in a study of monozygotic twins with cystic fibrosis. Assay used: immunoSEQ multiplex PCR; TCRdb lists only in-frame clones, some missing. The sample consists of 20,000 to 25,000 clones, around 98% of them appearing once. Sequenced material: blood. The origin of the receptors is a girl between 10 and 17 years old with cystic fibrosis.

This chain connects TRBV7-3 to TRBJ2-1; 7 bases align to TRBD2. The CDR3 has 15 amino acids. Germline V gives CDR1 SGHTA, CDR2 FQGTGA. Germline trimming cut 5 bases from V and 4 bases from J; bases unmatched to any gene: 8. In DNA, the CDR3 is TGTGCCAGCAGCCCCCGGGCGGGAGTGTACAATGAGCAGTTCTTC. This encodes CASSPRAGVYNEQFF.

The chain uses TRBV4-3 and TRBJ2-5, with TRBD1 as a possible D gene (5 bases). The CDR3 runs 16 residues. CDR1 is LGHNA and CDR2 is YSLEER in the germline V gene. Trimming took 3 bases from V and 2 from J, leaving 16 bases between them. This CDR3 reads CASSQVPNRPQETQYF. The DNA for the CDR3 is TGCGCCAGCAGCCAGGTCCCTAACAGGCCTCAAGAGACCCAGTACTTC.

The V and J genes are TRBV28 and TRBJ2-7; D is undetermined. CDR3 size: 14 residues. Germline CDR1 and CDR2: MDHEN and SYDVKM. The V and J ends lost 5 bases and 3 bases respectively, with 14 bases between them. The CDR3 coding sequence is TGTGCCAGCAGTCCGACTGACATGCTCTACGAGCAGTACTTC. Translation: CASSPTDMLYEQYF. Looking up the rest from reference TRBV28 and TRBJ2-7 gives the full variable domain: DVKVTQSSRYLVKRTGEKVFLECVQDMDHENMFWYRQDPGLGLRLIYFSYDVKMKEKGDIPEGYSVSREKKERFSLILESASTNQTSMYLCASSPTDMLYEQYFGPGTRLTVT.

This clone was seen a single time. The J gene is TRBJ1-5, the V gene TRBV28; TRBD1 agrees at 7 bases. The germline gives CDR1 MDHEN, CDR2 SYDVKM. The trim removed 11 bases at V and 3 bases at J, leaving 13 bases unmatched. The CDR3 consists of 15 residues. The CDR3 sequence: CASKDGTVFNQPQHF. The CDR3 DNA reads as TGTGCCTCGAAGGATGGGACAGTTTTCAATCAGCCCCAGCATTTT. The full variable domain, its missing parts supplied by reference TRBV28 and TRBJ1-5, is DVKVTQSSRYLVKRTGEKVFLECVQDMDHENMFWYRQDPGLGLRLIYFSYDVKMKEKGDIPEGYSVSREKKERFSLILESASTNQTSMYLCASKDGTVFNQPQHFGDGTRLSIL.

The V gene is TRBV11-2, the J gene TRBJ2-1, with D perhaps matching TRBD2 (5 bases). The ends were cut back, 7 bases at V and 3 bases at J, with 22 bases in the middle. The V gene's germline CDR1 is SGHAT and CDR2 FQNNGV. The CDR3 is 17 residues long. The DNA for the CDR3 is TGTGCCAGCACCCAAGTGGCGAGCCGGGATGTCTACAATGAGCAGTTCTTC. Translating gives CASTQVASRDVYNEQFF.

The gene calls are TRBV5-4 and TRBJ2-1, with 7 bases aligning to TRBD1. With V trimmed by 4 bases and J by 4 bases, 2 bases remained unmatched. The CDR3 has 13 residues. Germline loops: CDR1 SGHNT, CDR2 YYREEE (reference sequence). CDR3 sequence (DNA): TGTGCCAGCAGCATACAGGGGTACAATGAGCAGTTCTTC. This encodes CASSIQGYNEQFF.

This clone was observed a single time. The V gene is TRBV4-3, the J gene TRBJ2-2; D not certain. The germline CDR1 and CDR2 sequences are LGHNA and YSLEER. The ends were cut back, 1 base at V and 4 bases at J, with 13 bases in the middle. CDR3 length: 16 residues. CDR3 residues: CASSQGWRGPTGELFF. In DNA form, the CDR3 reads TGCGCCAGCAGCCAAGGGTGGCGCGGACCCACCGGGGAGCTGTTTTTT.

The CDR3 is CAIQGSGVETQYF. The CDR3, as DNA: TGTGCCATCCAGGGTTCAGGGGTAGAGACCCAGTACTTC. The genes are TRBV10-3 and TRBJ2-5; D might be TRBD1 (6 bases). There are 13 residues in the CDR3. Trimming took off 8 bases at V and 4 bases at J, with 14 bases between the two ends. Germline loops: CDR1 ENHRY, CDR2 SYGVKD.

This clone has only a few counts. The chain combines TRBV29-1 with TRBJ1-1, with D tentatively TRBD1 (5 bases). Germline V CDR1 and CDR2: SQVTM, ANQGSEA. The germline V and J ends were trimmed by 2 bases and 0 bases, with 10 bases remaining between them. CDR3 length: 14 residues. The CDR3 nucleotides are TGCAGCGTTGAACTCAGGACAATGAACACTGAAGCTTTCTTT. Translation: CSVELRTMNTEAFF.

The chain has TRBV13 and TRBJ2-4; D gene ambiguous. V was shortened by 8 bases and J by 0 bases, with 11 bases between the two germline ends. The germline CDR1 and CDR2 sequences are PRHDT and FYEKMQ (reference sequence). The CDR3 covers 14 residues. The CDR3 region is CASSSPIAKNIQYF. The CDR3, as DNA: TGTGCCAGCTCTTCTCCTATAGCCAAAAACATTCAGTACTTC. Using reference TRBV13 and TRBJ2-4 for the parts outside the CDR3, the full variable domain is AAGVIQSPRHLIKEKRETATLKCYPIPRHDTVYWYQQGPGQDPQFLISFYEKMQSDKGSIPDRFSAQQFSDYHSELNMSSLELGDSALYFCASSSPIAKNIQYFGAGTRLSVL.

This clone was seen more than once but under ten times. This sequence joins TRBV9 and TRBJ2-1; D remains unclear. Germline CDR1 is SGDLS and CDR2 is YYNGEE. The length of the CDR3 is 13 residues. Trimming took 0 bases from V and 9 from J, leaving 10 bases between them. The CDR3 spells CASSVAISPEQFF. CDR3 in DNA: TGTGCCAGCAGCGTAGCTATCAGCCCTGAGCAGTTCTTC.

The chain employs TRBV7-2 and TRBJ1-3; TRBD1 agrees at 8 bases. The CDR3 sequence is 16 residues long. Germline trimming cut 5 bases from V and 1 base from J; bases unmatched to any gene: 7. Germline CDR1 is SGHTA and CDR2 is FQGNSA. The CDR3 DNA reads as TGTGCCAGCAGCCCGACAGGGGCGTCGTCTGGAAACACCATATATTTT. As protein: CASSPTGASSGNTIYF.

This rearrangement joins TRBV27 to TRBJ2-3, with D possibly being TRBD1 or TRBD2 (5 bases each). The germline V gene has CDR1 MNHEY and CDR2 SMNVEV (reference sequence). V gave up 5 bases and J gave up 3 bases, with 18 bases separating them. This CDR3 spans 16 amino acids. CDR3 DNA sequence: TGTGCCAGCAGTCCACTGGGACCGCAGGAAACAGATACGCAGTATTTT. This codes for CASSPLGPQETDTQYF.

The chain combines TRBV7-2 with TRBJ1-2; D gene ambiguous. Germline V gives CDR1 SGHTA, CDR2 FQGNSA. The CDR3 is 13 residues long. Trimming pared 8 bases from V and 6 bases from J, leaving 16 bases between. The CDR3 spells CASVVSREDGYTF. As DNA, the CDR3 is TGTGCCAGCGTAGTCTCTAGGGAGGATGGCTACACCTTC.

V usage is TRBV25-1 and J usage is TRBJ1-1; perhaps TRBD1 as D (5 bases). CDR3 length: 14 amino acids. Trimming stripped 3 bases from V and 1 base from J, with 9 bases between. Per germline, CDR1 MGHDK and CDR2 SYGVNS. The CDR3 DNA reads TGTGCCAGCAGTGAGGTTGGACAGAACACTGAAGCTTTCTTT. As protein: CASSEVGQNTEAFF.

This chain joins TRBV25-1 and TRBJ1-1; no firm D call. The CDR3 has 12 amino acids. Germline V gene data show CDR1 as MGHDK and CDR2 as SYGVNS. Trimming pared 9 bases from V and 6 bases from J, leaving 14 bases between. CDR3 protein: CASRVGWAEAFF. CDR3 coding DNA: TGTGCCAGTCGAGTGGGGTGGGCTGAAGCTTTCTTT.

The chain is built from TRBV28 and TRBJ2-7; D is uncertain. Germline V CDR1 and CDR2: MDHEN, SYDVKM. The CDR3 loop spans 17 amino acids. Trimming took 2 bases from V and 5 from J, leaving 22 bases between them. This chain's CDR3 is CASSLPPMATSNNEQYF. CDR3 sequence (DNA): TGTGCCAGCAGTTTACCTCCTATGGCAACCAGCAATAACGAGCAGTACTTC.

The rearrangement joins TRBV9 to TRBJ2-1; D call uncertain. Trimming left V 3 bases short and J 2 bases short, with 6 bases between. The germline CDR1 and CDR2 sequences are SGDLS and YYNGEE. The CDR3 has 13 residues. The CDR3 loop reads CASSAPPYNEQFF. Written as DNA, the CDR3 is TGTGCCAGCAGCGCCCCACCCTACAATGAGCAGTTCTTC.

This chain joins TRBV27 and TRBJ2-1; tentatively, D is TRBD1 or TRBD2 (6 bases each). The CDR3 runs 17 residues. The V gene's germline CDR1 is MNHEY and CDR2 SMNVEV (reference sequence). Between the trimmed V and J ends, which lost 7 bases and 3 bases, there was a span of 22 bases. The CDR3 region is CASNPTSGGSFYNEQFF. The DNA for the CDR3 is TGTGCCAGCAACCCGACTAGTGGGGGCTCCTTCTACAATGAGCAGTTCTTC.

V usage is TRBV6-5 and J usage is TRBJ1-3, with a tentative D call TRBD1 (6 bases). Deletions cut 2 bases from V and 1 base from J, with 12 bases between. Looked up from germline, CDR1 is MNHEY and CDR2 is SVGAGI. The CDR3 runs to 16 residues. As DNA, the CDR3 is TGTGCCAGCAGTTACGGGGGGGCCGGGTCTGGAAACACCATATATTTT. This gives the protein CASSYGGAGSGNTIYF.

The gene calls are TRBV28 and TRBJ1-1; tentative D call: TRBD1 (5 bases). This CDR3 region has 15 residues. Germline loops: CDR1 MDHEN, CDR2 SYDVKM. Trimming removed 1 base at V and 0 bases at J, with 9 bases between. The CDR3 nucleotides read TGTGCCAGCAGTTTATCTCAGGGAATGAACACTGAAGCTTTCTTT. Translated: CASSLSQGMNTEAFF. The variable domain in full, completed from reference TRBV28 and TRBJ1-1, reads DVKVTQSSRYLVKRTGEKVFLECVQDMDHENMFWYRQDPGLGLRLIYFSYDVKMKEKGDIPEGYSVSREKKERFSLILESASTNQTSMYLCASSLSQGMNTEAFFGQGTRLTVV.

The chain uses TRBV7-2 and TRBJ2-5; 11 bases align to TRBD2. V was clipped by 5 bases and J by 5 bases; unmatched bases: 7. CDR1 SGHTA and CDR2 FQGNSA come from the germline V gene. There are 15 residues in the CDR3. The CDR3 loop reads CASSVSGRAAETQYF. CDR3 sequence (DNA): TGTGCCAGCAGCGTTAGCGGGAGGGCAGCTGAGACCCAGTACTTC.

V gene TRBV5-1 combines with J gene TRBJ2-3; weak D call: TRBD2 (5 bases). This CDR3 is built from 13 residues. Trimming removed 2 bases at V and 2 bases at J, with 6 bases between. Germline V gene data show CDR1 as SGHRS and CDR2 as YFSETQ. The chain's CDR3 is CASSFLATDTQYF. The DNA of the CDR3 is TGCGCCAGCAGCTTTCTAGCCACAGATACGCAGTATTTT.

The chain joins TRBV6-6 to TRBJ2-7; no firm D call. The CDR3 extends over 14 amino acids. V was trimmed by 6 bases and J by 6 bases, leaving 18 bases between them. Looked up from germline, CDR1 is MNHNY and CDR2 is SVGAGI (reference sequence). The CDR3 reads CASRVSLANSEQYV. The CDR3 DNA reads as TGTGCCAGCAGGGTAAGCCTGGCGAACTCCGAGCAGTACGTC.

A single count supports this clone. The chain recombines TRBV5-6 with TRBJ1-2; TRBD1 might be the D (5 bases). This CDR3 region has 13 residues. V gave up 0 bases and J gave up 7 bases, with 10 bases separating them. Looked up from germline, CDR1 is SGHDT and CDR2 is YYEEEE. For the CDR3, the DNA is TGTGCCAGCAGCTTGGGGGGGATCGGTGGCTACACCTTC. Translated: CASSLGGIGGYTF.

The chain has TRBV13 and TRBJ2-1; no reliable D call. Trimming cost V 5 bases and J 5 bases, with 7 bases left between them. From germline, CDR1 is PRHDT and CDR2 FYEKMQ (reference sequence). This CDR3 is 12 amino acids long. The CDR3 DNA follows: TGTGCCAGCAGCCGAGCAGACAATGAGCAGTTCTTC. Its protein product is CASSRADNEQFF.

The chain uses TRBV6-5 and TRBJ2-7, with 9 positions matching TRBD2. J was trimmed by 2 bases and V by 3 bases; bases with no gene match: 5. The CDR3 contains 15 residues. Germline-derived CDR1 and CDR2 are MNHEY and SVGAGI. This CDR3 is CASSYLREGPYEQYF. The DNA for the CDR3 is TGTGCCAGCAGTTATCTGCGGGAGGGCCCCTACGAGCAGTACTTC.

The rearrangement uses TRBV4-3 and TRBJ2-7; D is perhaps TRBD2 (6 bases). CDR3 length equals 18 residues. Per the germline V gene, CDR1 is LGHNA and CDR2 is YSLEER. The V gene lost 0 bases and the J gene lost 2 bases, with 20 bases spanning the gap. The CDR3 DNA reads TGCGCCAGCAGCCAAGAGGGGGGTTTGGGAGGAGAAGCCTACGAGCAGTACTTC. Residues: CASSQEGGLGGEAYEQYF.

The rearrangement uses TRBV6-6 and TRBJ2-3; unclear D gene. The CDR3 consists of 14 residues. The germline gives CDR1 MNHNY, CDR2 SVGAGI (reference sequence). V dropped 3 bases and J dropped 2 bases, with 9 bases sitting between them. The CDR3 protein is CASSYERITDTQYF. The DNA for the CDR3 is TGTGCCAGCAGTTATGAGCGAATCACAGATACGCAGTATTTT.

This sequence joins TRBV11-2 and TRBJ1-5; D perhaps matches TRBD1 (6 bases). This CDR3 spans 14 amino acids. Germline-derived CDR1 and CDR2 are SGHAT and FQNNGV. Deletions cut 3 bases from V and 6 bases from J, with 12 bases between. CDR3 in amino acids: CASSLARGGQPQHF. The CDR3, as DNA: TGTGCCAGCAGCTTGGCGCGAGGGGGTCAGCCCCAGCATTTT. The variable domain in full, completed from reference TRBV11-2 and TRBJ1-5, reads EAGVAQSPRYKIIEKRQSVAFWCNPISGHATLYWYQQILGQGPKLLIQFQNNGVVDDSQLPKDRFSAERLKGVDSTLKIQPAKLEDSAVYLCASSLARGGQPQHFGDGTRLSIL.